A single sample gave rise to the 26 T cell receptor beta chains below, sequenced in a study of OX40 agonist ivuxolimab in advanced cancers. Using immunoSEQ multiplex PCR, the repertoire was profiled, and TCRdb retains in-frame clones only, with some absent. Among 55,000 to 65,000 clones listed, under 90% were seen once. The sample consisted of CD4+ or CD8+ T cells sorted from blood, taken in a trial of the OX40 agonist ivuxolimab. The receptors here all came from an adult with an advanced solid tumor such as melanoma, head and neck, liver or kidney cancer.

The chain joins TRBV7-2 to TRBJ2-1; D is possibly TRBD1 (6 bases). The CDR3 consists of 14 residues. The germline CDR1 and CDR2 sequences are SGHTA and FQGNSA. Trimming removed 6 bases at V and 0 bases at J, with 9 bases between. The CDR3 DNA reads TGTGCCAGCAGTTCGGACAGCTCCTACAATGAGCAGTTCTTC. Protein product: CASSSDSSYNEQFF.

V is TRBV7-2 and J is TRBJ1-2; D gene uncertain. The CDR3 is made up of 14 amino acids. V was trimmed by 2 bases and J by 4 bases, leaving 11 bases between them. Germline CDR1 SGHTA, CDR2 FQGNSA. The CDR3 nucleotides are TGTGCCAGCAGCTTAAAGGTATCAACCTATGGCTACACCTTC. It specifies CASSLKVSTYGYTF.

This CDR3 reads CASSLLPGIAEQYF. The CDR3 coding sequence is TGTGCCAGCAGTTTATTGCCAGGGATCGCCGAGCAGTACTTC. This chain connects TRBV28 to TRBJ2-7; a weak D match, TRBD1 (5 bases). The germline CDR1 and CDR2 sequences are MDHEN and SYDVKM. V dropped 1 base and J dropped 6 bases, with 13 bases sitting between them. The CDR3 sequence is 14 residues long.

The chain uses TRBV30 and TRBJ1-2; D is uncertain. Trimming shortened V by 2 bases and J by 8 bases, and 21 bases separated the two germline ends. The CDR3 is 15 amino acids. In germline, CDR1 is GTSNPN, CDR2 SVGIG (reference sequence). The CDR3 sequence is CAWSRSAGDPSGYTF. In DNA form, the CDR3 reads TGTGCCTGGAGTAGGAGTGCTGGGGATCCGAGCGGCTACACCTTC.

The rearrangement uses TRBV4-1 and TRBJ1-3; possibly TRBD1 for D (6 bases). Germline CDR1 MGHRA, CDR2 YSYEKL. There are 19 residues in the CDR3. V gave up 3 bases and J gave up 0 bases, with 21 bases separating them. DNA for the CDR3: TGCGCCAGCAGCCATGGAGATCACACCGGGGGCGGCTCTGGAAACACCATATATTTT. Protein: CASSHGDHTGGGSGNTIYF.

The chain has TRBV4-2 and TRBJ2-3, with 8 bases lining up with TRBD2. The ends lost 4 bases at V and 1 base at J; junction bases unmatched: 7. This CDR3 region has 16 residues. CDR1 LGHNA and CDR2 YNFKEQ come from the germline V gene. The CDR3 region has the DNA TGTGCCAGCAGCCCAACGAATAGCGGGGGCACAGATACGCAGTATTTT. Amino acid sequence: CASSPTNSGGTDTQYF.

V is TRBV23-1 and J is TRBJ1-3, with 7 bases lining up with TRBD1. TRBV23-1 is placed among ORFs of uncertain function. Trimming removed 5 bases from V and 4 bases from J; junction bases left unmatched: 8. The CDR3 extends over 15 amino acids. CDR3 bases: TGCGCCAGCAGTGAAACAGGGGACTCCGGAAACACCATATATTTT. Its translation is CASSETGDSGNTIYF.

CDR3: CASSFETGLTDTQYF. The DNA for the CDR3 is TGCGCCAGCAGCTTTGAGACAGGGTTAACAGATACGCAGTATTTT. The chain links TRBV5-1 to TRBJ2-3; 7 bases agree with TRBD1. The CDR3 runs to 15 residues. CDR1 and CDR2 (germline): SGHRS, YFSETQ. J was trimmed by 3 bases and V by 2 bases; bases with no gene match: 6.

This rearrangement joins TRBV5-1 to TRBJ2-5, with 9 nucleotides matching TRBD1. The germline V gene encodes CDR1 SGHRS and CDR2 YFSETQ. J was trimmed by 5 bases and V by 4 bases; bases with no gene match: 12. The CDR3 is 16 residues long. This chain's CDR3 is CASSPGTGPSGETQYF. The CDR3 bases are TGCGCCAGCAGCCCGGGGACAGGGCCCTCGGGGGAGACCCAGTACTTC. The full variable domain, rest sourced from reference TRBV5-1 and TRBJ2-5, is KAGVTQTPRYLIKTRGQQVTLSCSPISGHRSVSWYQQTPGQGLQFLFEYFSETQRNKGNFPGRFSGRQFSNSRSEMNVSTLELGDSALYLCASSPGTGPSGETQYFGPGTRLLVL.

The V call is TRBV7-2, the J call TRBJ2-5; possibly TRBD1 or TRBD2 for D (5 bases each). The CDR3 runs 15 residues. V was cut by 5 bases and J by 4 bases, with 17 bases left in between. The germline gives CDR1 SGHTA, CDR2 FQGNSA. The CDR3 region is CASSPWTLGVETQYF. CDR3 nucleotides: TGTGCCAGCAGCCCCTGGACGTTGGGGGTAGAGACCCAGTACTTC. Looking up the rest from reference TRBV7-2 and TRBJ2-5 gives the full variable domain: GAGVSQSPSNKVTEKGKDVELRCDPISGHTALYWYRQSLGQGLEFLIYFQGNSAPDKSGLPSDRFSAERTGGSVSTLTIQRTQQEDSAVYLCASSPWTLGVETQYFGPGTRLLVL.

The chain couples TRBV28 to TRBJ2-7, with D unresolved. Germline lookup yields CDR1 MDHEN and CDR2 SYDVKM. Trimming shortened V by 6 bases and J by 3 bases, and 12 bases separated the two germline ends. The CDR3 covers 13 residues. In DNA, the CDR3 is TGTGCCAGCAGCCCAATCGCCCTCTACGAGCAGTACTTC. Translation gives CASSPIALYEQYF.

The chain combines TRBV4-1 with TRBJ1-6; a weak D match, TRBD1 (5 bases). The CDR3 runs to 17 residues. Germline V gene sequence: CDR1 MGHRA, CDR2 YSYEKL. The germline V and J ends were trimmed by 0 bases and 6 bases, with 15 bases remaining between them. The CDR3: CASSQDRVGAPNSPLHF. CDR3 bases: TGCGCCAGCAGCCAAGATCGAGTAGGGGCCCCTAATTCACCCCTCCACTTT.

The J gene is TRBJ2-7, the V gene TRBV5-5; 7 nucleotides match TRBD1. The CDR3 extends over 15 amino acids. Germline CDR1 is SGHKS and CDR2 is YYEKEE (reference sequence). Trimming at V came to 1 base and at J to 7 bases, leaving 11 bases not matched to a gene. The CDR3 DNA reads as TGTGCCAGCAGCTTGAGCCGACAGGGAACACGGGAGCAGTACTTC. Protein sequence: CASSLSRQGTREQYF.

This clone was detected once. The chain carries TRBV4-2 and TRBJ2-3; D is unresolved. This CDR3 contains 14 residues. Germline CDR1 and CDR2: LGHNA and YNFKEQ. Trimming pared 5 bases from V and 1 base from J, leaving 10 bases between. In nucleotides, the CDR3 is TGTGCCAGCAGCGGACCTAGGGGCACAGATACGCAGTATTTT. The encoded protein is CASSGPRGTDTQYF.

CDR3 loop: CAWTGGTDNSPLHF. The CDR3 nucleotides read TGTGCCTGGACAGGGGGGACTGATAATTCACCCCTCCACTTT. The V call is TRBV30, the J call TRBJ1-6, with 7 bases fitting TRBD1. J gave up 5 bases and V 4 bases, and 5 bases lay outside the gene matches. The CDR3 consists of 14 residues. CDR1 is GTSNPN, CDR2 SVGIG, per germline (reference sequence).

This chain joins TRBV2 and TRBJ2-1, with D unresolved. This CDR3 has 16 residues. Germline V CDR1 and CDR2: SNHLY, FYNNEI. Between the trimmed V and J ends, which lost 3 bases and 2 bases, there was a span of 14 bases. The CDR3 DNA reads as TGTGCCAGCAGTGAGTTCATGCAGGAGCCCTACAATGAGCAGTTCTTC. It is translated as CASSEFMQEPYNEQFF.

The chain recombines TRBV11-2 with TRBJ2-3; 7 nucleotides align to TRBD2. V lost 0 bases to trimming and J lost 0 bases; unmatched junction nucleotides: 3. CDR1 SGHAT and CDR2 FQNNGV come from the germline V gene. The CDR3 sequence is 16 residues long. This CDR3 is CASSLDSGVSTDTQYF. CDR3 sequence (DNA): TGTGCCAGCAGCTTAGACAGCGGGGTTAGCACAGATACGCAGTATTTT.

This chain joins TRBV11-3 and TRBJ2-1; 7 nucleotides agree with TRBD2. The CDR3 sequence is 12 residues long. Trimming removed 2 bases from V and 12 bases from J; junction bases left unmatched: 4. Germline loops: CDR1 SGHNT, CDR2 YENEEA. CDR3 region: CASSLRASGQFF. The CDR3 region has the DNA TGTGCCAGCAGCTTAAGGGCTAGCGGGCAGTTCTTC. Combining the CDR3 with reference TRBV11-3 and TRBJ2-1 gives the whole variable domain EAGVVQSPRYKIIEKKQPVAFWCNPISGHNTLYWYLQNLGQGPELLIRYENEEAVDDSQLPKDRFSAERLKGVDSTLKIQPAELGDSAVYLCASSLRASGQFFGPGTRLTVL.

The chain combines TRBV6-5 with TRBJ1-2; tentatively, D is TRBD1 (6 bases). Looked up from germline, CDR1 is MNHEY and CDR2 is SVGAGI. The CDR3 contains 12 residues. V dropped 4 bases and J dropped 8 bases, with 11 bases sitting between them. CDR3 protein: CASSSPGDGYTF. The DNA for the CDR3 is TGTGCCAGCAGTTCACCAGGGGACGGCTACACCTTC.

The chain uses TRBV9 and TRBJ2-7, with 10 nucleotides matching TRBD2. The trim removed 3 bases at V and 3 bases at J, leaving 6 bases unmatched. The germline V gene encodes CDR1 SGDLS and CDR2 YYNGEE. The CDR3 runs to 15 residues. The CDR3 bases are TGTGCCAGCAGCGCCGGAAAGCGGGGGGGCTACGAGCAGTACTTC. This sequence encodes CASSAGKRGGYEQYF. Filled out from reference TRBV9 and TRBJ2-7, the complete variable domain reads DSGVTQTPKHLITATGQRVTLRCSPRSGDLSVYWYQQSLDQGLQFLIQYYNGEERAKGNILERFSAQQFPDLHSELNLSSLELGDSALYFCASSAGKRGGYEQYFGPGTRLTVT.

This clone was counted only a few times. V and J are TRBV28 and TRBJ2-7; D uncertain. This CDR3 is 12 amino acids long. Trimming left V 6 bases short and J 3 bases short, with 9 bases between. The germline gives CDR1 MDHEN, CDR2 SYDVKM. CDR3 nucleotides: TGTGCCAGCAGACCATCGGGCTACGAGCAGTACTTC. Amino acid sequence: CASRPSGYEQYF.

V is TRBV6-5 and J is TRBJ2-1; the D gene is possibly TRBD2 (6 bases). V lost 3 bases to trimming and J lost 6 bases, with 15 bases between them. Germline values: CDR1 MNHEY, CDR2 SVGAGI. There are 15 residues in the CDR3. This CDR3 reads CASSYRVVGGNEQFF. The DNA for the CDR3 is TGTGCCAGCAGTTATCGGGTGGTGGGGGGCAATGAGCAGTTCTTC.

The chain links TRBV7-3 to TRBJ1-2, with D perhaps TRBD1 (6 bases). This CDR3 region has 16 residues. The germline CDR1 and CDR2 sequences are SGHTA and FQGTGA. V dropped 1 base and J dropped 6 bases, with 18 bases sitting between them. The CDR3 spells CASSLNLNRARNGYTF. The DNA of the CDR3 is TGTGCCAGCAGCTTAAACCTTAACAGGGCCCGGAATGGCTACACCTTC.

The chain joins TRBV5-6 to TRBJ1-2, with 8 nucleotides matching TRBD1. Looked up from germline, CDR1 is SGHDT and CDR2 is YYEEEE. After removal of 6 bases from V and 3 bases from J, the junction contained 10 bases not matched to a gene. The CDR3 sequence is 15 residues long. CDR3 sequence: CASTESTGVHYGYTF. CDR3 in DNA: TGTGCCAGCACCGAGTCGACAGGGGTGCACTATGGCTACACCTTC.

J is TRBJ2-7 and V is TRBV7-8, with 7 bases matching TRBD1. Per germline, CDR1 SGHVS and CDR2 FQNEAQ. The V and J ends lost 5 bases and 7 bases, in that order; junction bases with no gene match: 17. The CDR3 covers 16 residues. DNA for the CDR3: TGTGCCAGCAGCCTGCCCACCGGGACAGCCAGGGGAGAGCAGTACTTC. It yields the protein CASSLPTGTARGEQYF.

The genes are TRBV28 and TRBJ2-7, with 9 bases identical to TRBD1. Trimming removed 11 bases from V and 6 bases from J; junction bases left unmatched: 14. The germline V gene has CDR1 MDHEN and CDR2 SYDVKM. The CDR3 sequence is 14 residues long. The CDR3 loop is CASEYGTGFSEQYF. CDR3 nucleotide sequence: TGTGCCTCAGAATACGGGACAGGGTTTTCCGAGCAGTACTTC. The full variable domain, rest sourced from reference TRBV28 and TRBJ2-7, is DVKVTQSSRYLVKRTGEKVFLECVQDMDHENMFWYRQDPGLGLRLIYFSYDVKMKEKGDIPEGYSVSREKKERFSLILESASTNQTSMYLCASEYGTGFSEQYFGPGTRLTVT.